This is a list of T cell receptor beta chains from one sample in a study of a mutant IDH1 vaccine in newly diagnosed glioma. TCRdb's copy holds only in-frame clones and misses some; the assay was immunoSEQ multiplex PCR. This table holds over 75,000 clones, about four fifths found once. The sample consisted of PBMCs, taken from a glioma patient treated with radiotherapy, temozolomide or both. These TCRs come from a man in his forties with glioma. The CDR3 runs from the conserved cysteine through the conserved F or W. A D gene is named only where the DNA matches it firmly.

>TRBD1|TRBV9
CASSANRDRPYNEQFF
>.|TRBV11-3
CASSPPGAEEQYF
>TRBD2|TRBV9
CASSVTGLANEQFF
>.|TRBV7-2
CASSLAGRGGTGELFF
>TRBD1|TRBV18
CASSPQQGIYGYTF
>.|TRBV7-2
CASSFITSNTEAFF
>.|TRBV1
CTSSPWGLAGGGFSLNYEQYF
>.|TRBV5-1
CASSLGGYQETQYF
>.|TRBV18
CASSRTVGGVSNEQFF
>.|TRBV7-2
CASSQAGTTSYEQYF
>TRBD2|TRBV28
CASPPSGRLRYEQYF
>TRBD2|TRBV6-1
CASSDGGGGTDTQYF
>.|TRBV6-1
CASSTQEGYTEAFF
>TRBD2|TRBV28
CASSLPSGGSYNEQFF
>.|TRBV5-4
CASSLGGTNYGYTF
>.|TRBV4-3
CASSQVGGWFGTEAFF
>.|TRBV4-3
CASSQANSPFYEQYF
>.|TRBV7-3
CASSSNGPPETQYF
>.|TRBV7-2
CASSLVESNEQFF
>.|TRBV4-1
CASSQDLHRDYYGYTF
>TRBD1|TRBV30
CAWSWDRGTGELFF
>.|TRBV5-6
CASSSYNTDTQYF
>TRBD1|TRBV2
CALRDSSYEQYF
>TRBD2|TRBV30
CAWSQGREVMNEQFF
>.|TRBV19
CASSQQGAYEQYF
>.|TRBV2
CASSEEVYSNQPQHF
>.|TRBV10-3
CAISGWGQSYEQYF
>TRBD1|TRBV27
CASKGDSKLGNQPQHF
>TRBD2|TRBV11-2
CASSLGLAGRKETQYF
>TRBD1|TRBV11-2
CASSLTGAYEQYF
>.|TRBV19
CASRRGTASTDTQYF
>.|TRBV11-2
CASSLDIGVRVNTEAFF
>.|TRBV7-2
CASSQTPTNTGELFF
>.|TRBV30
CAWSAPGTAGNEKLFF
>.|TRBV6-6
CASRLTGLNTEAFF
>TRBD1|TRBV27
CASSLIWTGGEKLFF
>.|TRBV29-1
CSVEEWGRNYGYTF
>TRBD1|TRBV6-1
CASLGQVSYEQYF
>.|TRBV19
CASSSQGSNQPQHF
>.|TRBV6-4
CASSDHSTTNTGELFF
>TRBD1|TRBV7-2
CASSPGQGDSPLHF
>.|TRBV7-2
CASSLLVAVNQPQHF
>.|TRBV27
CASSFRPTNSPLHF
>TRBD2|TRBV7-9
CASSPTARGIGELFF
>TRBD1|TRBV5-4
CASSLERQGAYEQYF
>.|TRBV6-5
CASSYSWWGGNTIYF
>.|TRBV19
CASSYQSNEKLFF
>.|TRBV6-5
CASSYGWSSGNTIYF
>TRBD1|TRBV5-1
CASSWKGQGLDTQYF
>TRBD2|TRBV29-1
CSVEEVVAGTQETQYF
>TRBD1|TRBV19
CASSWTGQVTDTQYF
>.|TRBV28
CASRLGGLEETQYF